The clone carrying this T cell receptor beta chain was observed a single time. Trimming at V came to 8 bases and at J to 7 bases, leaving 15 bases not matched to a gene. Looked up from germline, CDR1 is MGHDK and CDR2 is SYGVNS. CDR3 length: 17 amino acids. Donors likely had unrecorded immune exposures despite being nominally healthy when sampled. The PCR had 60 Vbeta and 13 Jbeta primers. Assay: immunoSEQ multiplex PCR; the TCRdb copy retains only in-frame clones and omits some. The sample has about 97,000 clones; about four fifths are singletons. The data belong to a study of cytomegalovirus exposure and HLA in healthy donors.

Sample: PBMCs. The sequence was collected from a male donor in good health and CMV-seropositive. This chain joins TRBV25-1 and TRBJ2-1, with 12 bases identical to TRBD1. This chain's CDR3 is CASQADPGQGARNEQFF. CDR3 nucleotide sequence: TGTGCCAGCCAAGCTGACCCGGGACAGGGGGCGAGAAATGAGCAGTTCTTC.